This TCR beta chain was captured by sequencing in a study of cytomegalovirus exposure and HLA in healthy donors. Across the study: The platform used for the roughly 130 validation repertoires matched that of the roughly 700 first-cohort repertoires, a later analysis reported. Study findings and constraints: Cytomegalovirus status was reportedly diagnosed by the classifier with high sensitivity and specificity. A subsequent analysis found that TCR clusters from the first cohort also tended to co-occur in the 110 or so validation repertoires, with about 95% of cluster scores above 0.

Generated by immunoSEQ multiplex PCR, the TCRdb table keeps only in-frame clones and is missing some. The sample holds about 150,000 clones, approximately 89% seen once. This clone was counted between two and nine times. Its cognate antigen is unknown. Per the germline V gene, CDR1 is SGHTS and CDR2 is YDEGEE. This CDR3 comprises 12 residues. The V gene lost 4 bases and the J gene lost 4 bases, with 9 bases spanning the gap. Sequencing input: PBMCs. The sequence came from a man in his late teens or twenties in good health and CMV-seronegative. This chain connects TRBV5-8 to TRBJ2-7; the D gene is possibly TRBD1 (6 bases). CDR3 in amino acids: CASSLGAYEQYV. CDR3 sequence (DNA): TGTGCCAGCAGCCTGGGGGCTTACGAGCAGTACGTC.